A selection of T cell receptor beta chains follows, all from one sample in a study of follicular helper T cells after annual influenza vaccination. Clones were read by immunoSEQ multiplex PCR, and TCRdb kept only the in-frame ones, dropping some. The sample holds more than 9,000 clones; roughly four fifths are singletons and the top ten take 0.3% to 0.35%. This sample comprised CXCR5- memory CD4+ T cells sorted from blood, obtained 7 days after influenza vaccination. These TCRs come from an adult who received the influenza vaccine. CDR3s include the opening cysteine and the closing phenylalanine or tryptophan.

V gene	J gene	CDR3 length	CDR3 protein
TRBV27	TRBJ2-7	15	CASRERYSTLSEQYF
TRBV19	TRBJ2-5	14	CASSRSGGQETQYF
TRBV7-2	TRBJ2-2	15	CASSLIAGQTGELFF
TRBV19	TRBJ1-2	14	CASSMDRGGYGYTF
TRBV7-2	TRBJ2-5	18	CASSFRLAGVGERKTQYF
TRBV7-6	TRBJ2-6	17	CASSGRTGGAGANVLTF
TRBV2	TRBJ2-7	14	CASSLAGGSYEQYF
TRBV9	TRBJ2-3	15	CASSKTGYSTDTQYF
TRBV9	TRBJ1-2	12	CASSEGGAGYTF
TRBV6-5	TRBJ2-7	15	CASSYSSGDSYEQYF
TRBV6-4	TRBJ1-2	17	CASSDSITDAGLYGYTF
TRBV7-2	TRBJ1-2	14	CASALGQFFSGYTF
TRBV7-9	TRBJ1-1	14	CASSPSGRFTEAFF
TRBV7-2	TRBJ2-3	15	CASSFGGGALDTQYF
TRBV6-1	TRBJ1-6	15	CASSSYRDADSPLHF
TRBV19	TRBJ1-5	15	CASSIFGVGNQPQHF
TRBV6-5	TRBJ2-5	13	CASRVTQQETQYF
TRBV2	TRBJ1-6	15	CASSESGARGSPLHF
TRBV4-2	TRBJ1-1	16	CASSHEGTAMNTEAFF
TRBV7-3	TRBJ1-1	14	CASSPQRGSTEAFF
TRBV4-2	TRBJ1-1	14	CASSTRQGNTEAFF
TRBV19	TRBJ2-4	16	CASSTGQRLAKNIQYF
TRBV7-2	TRBJ2-2	13	CASTYYNTGELFF
TRBV5-1	TRBJ2-2	13	CASSPPRGLELFF
TRBV29-1	TRBJ1-1	13	CSVARSGNTEAFF